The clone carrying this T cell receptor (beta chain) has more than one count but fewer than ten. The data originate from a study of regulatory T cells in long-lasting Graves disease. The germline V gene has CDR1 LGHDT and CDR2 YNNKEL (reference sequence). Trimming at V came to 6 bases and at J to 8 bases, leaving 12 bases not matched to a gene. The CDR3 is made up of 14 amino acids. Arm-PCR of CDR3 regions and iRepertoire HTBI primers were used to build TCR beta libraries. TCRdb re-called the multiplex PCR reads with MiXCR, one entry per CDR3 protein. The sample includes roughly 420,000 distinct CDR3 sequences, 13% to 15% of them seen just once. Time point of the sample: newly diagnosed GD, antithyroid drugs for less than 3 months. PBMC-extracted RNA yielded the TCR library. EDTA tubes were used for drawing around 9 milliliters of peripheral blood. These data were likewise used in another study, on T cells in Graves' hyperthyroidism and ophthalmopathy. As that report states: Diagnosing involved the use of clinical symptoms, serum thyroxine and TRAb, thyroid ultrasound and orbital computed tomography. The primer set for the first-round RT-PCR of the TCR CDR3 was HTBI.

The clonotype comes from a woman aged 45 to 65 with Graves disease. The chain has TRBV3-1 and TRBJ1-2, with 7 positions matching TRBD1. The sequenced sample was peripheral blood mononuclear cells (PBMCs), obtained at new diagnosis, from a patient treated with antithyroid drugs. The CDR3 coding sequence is TGTGCCAGCAGTCGAAGGGACAGAGAAAGAGGCTACACCTTC. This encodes CASSRRDRERGYTF.